These T cell receptor beta chains were read from a single sample in a study of blood T cell repertoires in COVID-19. The data were produced by immunoSEQ multiplex PCR, yet TCRdb's version contains in-frame clones alone and is incomplete. This table holds more than 65,000 clones, roughly 87% found once. The material sequenced was peripheral blood. These receptors all come from a woman of 80 years or more with acute or convalescent COVID-19. The CDR3 runs from the conserved cysteine through the conserved F or W. D genes are given only for firm matches. Clone size, where shown, is once, few, many, or a class for clones that have expanded.

V gene	D gene	clone size	J gene	CDR3 protein	CDR3 DNA
TRBV6-5	.	.	TRBJ1-2	CASQAPRFYGYTF	TGTGCCAGCCAGGCGCCTCGGTTCTATGGCTACACCTTC
TRBV5-1	TRBD1	.	TRBJ1-2	CASSSQGGGYTF	TGCGCCAGCAGCTCCCAGGGGGGCGGCTACACCTTC
TRBV15	TRBD2	.	TRBJ2-7	CATSRAGGVYEQYF	TGTGCCACCAGCAGAGCGGGAGGTGTCTACGAGCAGTACTTC
TRBV7-2	TRBD2	.	TRBJ2-5	CASSLGAGEETQYF	TGTGCCAGCAGCCTTGGGGCGGGAGAGGAGACCCAGTACTTC
TRBV7-9	.	.	TRBJ2-3	CASSLQGDTQYF	TGTGCCAGCAGCTTACAGGGGGATACGCAGTATTTT
TRBV19	TRBD1	.	TRBJ1-1	CASKTGTGNTEAFF	TGTGCCAGCAAAACCGGGACAGGGAACACTGAAGCTTTCTTT
TRBV5-4	TRBD1	.	TRBJ1-1	CASSFQGVDEAFF	TGTGCCAGCAGCTTCCAGGGGGTGGATGAAGCTTTCTTT
TRBV3-1/TRBV3-2	.	.	TRBJ2-1	CASSQVQKGSEQFF	TGTGCCAGCAGCCAAGTACAGAAAGGGAGTGAGCAGTTCTTC
TRBV5-1	.	.	TRBJ2-5	CASKSSGQETQYF	TGCGCCAGCAAGTCCAGCGGACAAGAGACCCAGTACTTC
TRBV12-3/TRBV12-4	.	few	TRBJ2-7	CASSQRNYYEQYF	TGTGCCAGCAGCCAGAGGAACTACTACGAGCAGTACTTC
TRBV6-5	TRBD1	.	TRBJ1-1	CASSRQGMNTEAFF	TGTGCCAGCAGCCGACAGGGGATGAACACTGAAGCTTTCTTT
TRBV4-3	TRBD2	.	TRBJ2-1	CASSQDPGLGGVNEQFF	TGCGCCAGCAGCCAAGATCCCGGACTAGGAGGGGTCAATGAGCAGTTCTTC
TRBV25-1	.	.	TRBJ1-3	CASSRGGATGNTIYF	TGTGCCAGCAGTAGGGGGGGGGCGACTGGAAACACCATATATTTT
TRBV18	.	.	TRBJ2-2	CASSPKAGGTGELFF	TGTGCCAGCTCACCGAAAGCGGGTGGGACCGGGGAGCTGTTTTTT
TRBV27	.	.	TRBJ2-1	CASSLLAGPPYNEQFF	TGTGCCAGCAGTTTATTAGCAGGGCCCCCCTACAATGAGCAGTTCTTC
TRBV7-2	.	.	TRBJ2-7	CASSLIPEYGEQYF	TGTGCCAGCAGCTTAATCCCCGAATACGGCGAGCAGTACTTC
TRBV20-1	.	.	TRBJ2-5	CSASSLRVEAQYF	TGCAGTGCTAGTAGTTTGAGGGTCGAGGCCCAGTACTTC
TRBV27	.	.	TRBJ2-7	CASSFTSPYEQYF	TGTGCCAGCAGTTTTACTAGCCCCTACGAGCAGTACTTC
TRBV27	TRBD1	.	TRBJ1-2	CASSYRQGARGYTF	TGTGCCAGCAGTTATCGACAGGGGGCGCGCGGCTACACCTTC
TRBV6-2/TRBV6-3	TRBD1	.	TRBJ1-5	CASSPGTGGNQPQHF	TGTGCCAGCAGCCCCGGGACAGGGGGCAATCAGCCCCAGCATTTT
TRBV11-2	TRBD2	.	TRBJ2-5	CASSLASGRRETQYF	TGTGCCAGCAGCTTAGCTAGCGGGAGGAGGGAGACCCAGTACTTC
TRBV19	.	.	TRBJ1-4	CASSSRQELFF	TGTGCCAGTAGTAGTCGTCAGGAACTGTTTTTT
TRBV5-1	TRBD1	.	TRBJ1-1	CASSYRQGLNTEAFF	TGCGCCAGCAGCTACCGACAGGGGCTGAACACTGAAGCTTTCTTT
TRBV27	TRBD1	.	TRBJ1-4	CASSLTGTPKLFF	TGTGCCAGCAGCCTGACAGGGACCCCAAAACTGTTTTTT
TRBV9	.	.	TRBJ2-3	CASSVGQTGTDTQYF	TGTGCCAGCAGCGTAGGCCAGACTGGGACAGATACGCAGTATTTT
TRBV2	TRBD1	.	TRBJ2-7	CASSGTGNKLYEQYF	TGTGCCAGCAGTGGGACAGGGAACAAACTATACGAGCAGTACTTC
TRBV7-6	.	once	TRBJ2-5	CASSLSGARQAETQYF	TGTGCCAGCAGTCTCTCGGGAGCCCGCCAGGCAGAGACCCAGTACTTC
TRBV5-1	.	.	TRBJ2-1	CASGSGGASYNEQFF	TGCGCCAGCGGATCCGGCGGAGCCTCCTACAATGAGCAGTTCTTC
TRBV21-1	.	.	TRBJ2-4	CASSNAWEMKNIQYF	TGTGCCAGCAGCAACGCTTGGGAGATGAAAAACATTCAGTACTTC
TRBV7-9	.	.	TRBJ2-4	CASSPPGFGNIQYF	TGTGCCAGCAGCCCACCCGGGTTTGGAAACATTCAGTACTTC